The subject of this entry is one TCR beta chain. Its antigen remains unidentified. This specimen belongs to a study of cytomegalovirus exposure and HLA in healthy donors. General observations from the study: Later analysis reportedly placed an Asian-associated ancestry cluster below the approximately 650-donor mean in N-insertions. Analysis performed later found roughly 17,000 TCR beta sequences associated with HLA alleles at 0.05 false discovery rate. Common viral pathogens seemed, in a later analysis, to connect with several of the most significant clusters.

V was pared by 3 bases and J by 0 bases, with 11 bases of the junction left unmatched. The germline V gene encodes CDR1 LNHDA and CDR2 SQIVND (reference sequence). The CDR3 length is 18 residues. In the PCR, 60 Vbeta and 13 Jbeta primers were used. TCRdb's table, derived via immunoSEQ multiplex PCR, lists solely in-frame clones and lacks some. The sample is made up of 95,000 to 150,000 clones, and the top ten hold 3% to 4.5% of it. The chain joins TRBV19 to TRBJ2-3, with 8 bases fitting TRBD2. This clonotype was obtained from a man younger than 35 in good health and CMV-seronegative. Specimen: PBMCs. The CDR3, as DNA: TGTGCCAGTAGTATCTCGAGGACTAGCAAGCCTAGCACAGATACGCAGTATTTT. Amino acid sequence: CASSISRTSKPSTDTQYF.